Below are 17 T cell receptor beta chains sequenced from a single sample in a study of T cell responses to AZD1222 COVID-19 vaccine. Sequenced by immunoSEQ multiplex PCR; TCRdb stores in-frame clones only, minus some. The top ten hold 0.9% to 1.1% of the sample, which has approximately 220,000 clones, around 93% seen once. This material consisted of peripheral blood, taken on day 0 of MenACWY control vaccination. The receptors stem from an adult in good health.

CDR3 in amino acids: CASSDGKTGNTEAFF. The CDR3, as DNA: TGTGCCAGCAGCGACGGTAAAACAGGGAACACTGAAGCTTTCTTT. V gene TRBV5-4 combines with J gene TRBJ1-1; D possibly corresponds to TRBD1 (5 bases). V was clipped by 4 bases and J by 1 base, with 14 bases between them. The CDR3 is 15 amino acids. Germline assignment: CDR1 SGHNT and CDR2 YYREEE (reference sequence).

The rearrangement uses TRBV18 and TRBJ1-1, with D uncertain. The length of the CDR3 is 15 residues. The germline gives CDR1 KGHSH, CDR2 LQKENI. Trimming removed 1 base at V and 3 bases at J, with 12 bases between. CDR3 in DNA: TGTGCCAGCTCACCACGTGAGCTCGGGGACACTGAAGCTTTCTTT. Protein: CASSPRELGDTEAFF.

This clone was seen only once. The V and J genes are TRBV18 and TRBJ1-5; D remains ambiguous. The germline CDR1 and CDR2 sequences are KGHSH and LQKENI. V was cut by 2 bases and J by 0 bases, with 8 bases left in between. The CDR3 totals 15 residues. The CDR3 loop is CASSPSPDSNQPQHF. The CDR3, as DNA: TGTGCCAGCTCACCATCCCCCGATAGCAATCAGCCCCAGCATTTT.

This clone was counted once. The chain recombines TRBV2 with TRBJ1-2; D ambiguous. Per germline, CDR1 SNHLY and CDR2 FYNNEI. The germline V and J ends were trimmed by 7 bases and 2 bases, with 8 bases remaining between them. This CDR3 spans 12 amino acids. The CDR3 DNA sequence: TGTGCCAGCACCAGAGAAAACTATGGCTACACCTTC. Residues: CASTRENYGYTF.

The chain joins TRBV30 to TRBJ1-1; TRBD1 is a possible D gene (6 bases). This CDR3 is 15 amino acids long. The V end lost 3 bases, the J end lost 5 bases, and 19 bases lay between the germline ends. Germline CDR1 GTSNPN, CDR2 SVGIG (reference sequence). CDR3 sequence (DNA): TGTGCCTGGAGGGCTTACGGGGGCGGGGGAACTGAAGCTTTCTTT. Its translation is CAWRAYGGGGTEAFF.

This chain uses TRBV28 with TRBJ2-5; D ambiguous. Germline assignment: CDR1 MDHEN and CDR2 SYDVKM. V lost 6 bases to trimming and J lost 8 bases, with 19 bases between them. The CDR3 length is 14 residues. CDR3 region: CASSRPPKGRTQYF. CDR3 coding DNA: TGTGCCAGCAGCCGACCCCCCAAGGGAAGAACCCAGTACTTC.

The chain uses TRBV10-3 and TRBJ2-3; 10 bases are shared with TRBD2. The V and J ends lost 4 bases and 2 bases, in that order; junction bases with no gene match: 3. The CDR3 loop spans 15 amino acids. CDR1 is ENHRY and CDR2 is SYGVKD in the germline V gene. The CDR3 loop is CAISGSGGVTDTQYF. The CDR3 DNA is TGTGCCATCAGTGGGAGCGGGGGGGTCACAGATACGCAGTATTTT.

The rearrangement joins TRBV5-1 to TRBJ1-2, with TRBD1 identical over 8 bases. The ends lost 0 bases at V and 1 base at J; junction bases unmatched: 5. Germline CDR1 reads SGHRS; CDR2 reads YFSETQ. The CDR3 runs to 16 residues. DNA of the CDR3: TGCGCCAGCAGCTTGGCAGCAGGGGGCGGTAACTATGGCTACACCTTC. This translates into CASSLAAGGGNYGYTF.

The chain couples TRBV29-1 to TRBJ2-5; 8 bases align to TRBD2. CDR3 length equals 14 residues. CDR1 and CDR2 from the germline V gene are SQVTM and ANQGSEA. V lost 6 bases, J lost 5 bases, and 11 bases stayed unmatched. DNA of the CDR3: TGCAGCGTCGCTCCGGGAGGGCGTACGGAGACCCAGTACTTC. Translated, it gives CSVAPGGRTETQYF. The whole variable domain, filled in from reference TRBV29-1 and TRBJ2-5, reads SAVISQKPSRDICQRGTSLTIQCQVDSQVTMMFWYRQQPGQSLTLIATANQGSEATYESGFVIDKFPISRPNLTFSTLTVSNMSPEDSSIYLCSVAPGGRTETQYFGPGTRLLVL.

The V gene is TRBV18, the J gene TRBJ2-5; D may be TRBD2 (6 bases). The CDR3 spans 15 residues. Trimming removed 3 bases from V and 2 bases from J, with 13 bases in between. Germline loops: CDR1 KGHSH, CDR2 LQKENI. The CDR3 DNA follows: TGTGCCAGCTCACCCCTGATGGGGGGTCAAGAGACCCAGTACTTC. It codes for CASSPLMGGQETQYF.

This clone is a singleton in its sample. The chain employs TRBV5-1 and TRBJ1-1; TRBD1 matches at 8 bases. The junction had 10 bases not matched to a gene; V was cut back by 6 bases and J by 3 bases. Germline V gives CDR1 SGHRS, CDR2 YFSETQ. The CDR3 runs to 15 residues. The DNA of the CDR3 is TGCGCCAGCACTCCCAGGGGGCATGGGTACACTGAAGCTTTCTTT. This sequence encodes CASTPRGHGYTEAFF.

The V gene is TRBV30, the J gene TRBJ1-3; D is possibly TRBD1 (6 bases). Trimming removed 8 bases at V and 3 bases at J, with 17 bases between. The CDR3 has 14 amino acids. Germline CDR1 reads GTSNPN; CDR2 reads SVGIG (reference sequence). CDR3: CATPQGLGGNTIYF. Here the CDR3 DNA reads TGTGCCACACCGCAGGGGTTGGGTGGAAACACCATATATTTT.

This chain joins TRBV6-6 and TRBJ1-5, with D maybe TRBD1 (5 bases). Trimming cost V 2 bases and J 11 bases, with 19 bases left between them. CDR1 MNHNY and CDR2 SVGAGI come from the germline V gene (reference sequence). The CDR3 covers 15 residues. The CDR3 loop is CASSYVGTEGEAQHF. In nucleotides, the CDR3 is TGTGCCAGCAGTTACGTGGGGACGGAGGGAGAGGCCCAGCATTTT.

The rearrangement links TRBV7-3 to TRBJ1-5; D is unclear. CDR3 length equals 12 residues. The germline V and J ends were trimmed by 2 bases and 3 bases, with 2 bases remaining between them. The germline gives CDR1 SGHTA, CDR2 FQGTGA. CDR3 region: CASSLYNQPQHF. The CDR3 DNA reads as TGTGCCAGCAGCTTATACAATCAGCCCCAGCATTTT.

There are many counts of this clone. The chain is built from TRBV6-5 and TRBJ1-5, with TRBD1 matching 10 bases. Losses at the gene ends were 2 bases for V and 3 bases for J; bases not matched to a gene: 1. This CDR3 spans 15 amino acids. Germline CDR1 is MNHEY and CDR2 is SVGAGI. The CDR3 sequence is CASSYGTGVNQPQHF. The CDR3 bases are TGTGCCAGCAGTTACGGGACAGGGGTCAATCAGCCCCAGCATTTT.

The V gene is TRBV19, the J gene TRBJ1-5; 7 bases are a match to TRBD1. From germline, CDR1 is LNHDA and CDR2 SQIVND (reference sequence). After removal of 7 bases from V and 1 base from J, the junction contained 4 bases not matched to a gene. There are 14 residues in the CDR3. The CDR3 coding sequence is TGTGCCAGTATGTGGGGACAGAGCAATCAGCCCCAGCATTTT. It is translated as CASMWGQSNQPQHF.

V and J are TRBV12-3 or TRBV12-4 and TRBJ1-4; D is unresolved. The ends were cut back, 5 bases at V and 7 bases at J, with 11 bases in the middle. This CDR3 has 13 residues. CDR3 in amino acids: CASSADMGEKLFF. CDR3 bases: TGTGCCAGCAGTGCTGACATGGGTGAAAAACTGTTTTTT.